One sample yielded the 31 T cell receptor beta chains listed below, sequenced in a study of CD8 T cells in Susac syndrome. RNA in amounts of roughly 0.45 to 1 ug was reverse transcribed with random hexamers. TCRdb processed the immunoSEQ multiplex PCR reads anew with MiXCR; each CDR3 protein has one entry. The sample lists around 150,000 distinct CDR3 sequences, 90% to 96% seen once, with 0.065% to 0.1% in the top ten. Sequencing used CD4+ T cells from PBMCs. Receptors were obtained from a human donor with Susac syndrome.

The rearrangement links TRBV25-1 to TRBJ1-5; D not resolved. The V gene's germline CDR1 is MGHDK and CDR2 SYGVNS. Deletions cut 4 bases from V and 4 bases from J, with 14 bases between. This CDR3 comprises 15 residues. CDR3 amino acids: CASSGGSGRNQPQHF. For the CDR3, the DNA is TGTGCCAGCAGTGGCGGGTCCGGGAGAAATCAGCCCCAGCATTTT.

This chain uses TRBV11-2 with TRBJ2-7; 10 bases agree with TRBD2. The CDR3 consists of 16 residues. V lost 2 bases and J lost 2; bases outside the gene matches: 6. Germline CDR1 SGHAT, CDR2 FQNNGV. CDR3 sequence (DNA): TGTGCCAGCAGCTTAAGAGCGGGGGGGCAGGCCTACGAGCAGTACTTC. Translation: CASSLRAGGQAYEQYF.

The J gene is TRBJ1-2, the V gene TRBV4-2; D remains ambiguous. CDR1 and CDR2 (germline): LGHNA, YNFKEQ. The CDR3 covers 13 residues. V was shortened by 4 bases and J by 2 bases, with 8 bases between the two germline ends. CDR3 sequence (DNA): TGTGCCAGCAGCCCGACTTACAACTATGGCTACACCTTC. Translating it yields CASSPTYNYGYTF.

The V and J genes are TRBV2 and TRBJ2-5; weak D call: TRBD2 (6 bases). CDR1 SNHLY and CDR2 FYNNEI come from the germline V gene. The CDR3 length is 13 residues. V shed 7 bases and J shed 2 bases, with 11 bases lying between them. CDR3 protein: CASNGGLQETQYF. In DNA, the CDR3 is TGTGCCAGCAACGGAGGGCTTCAAGAGACCCAGTACTTC.

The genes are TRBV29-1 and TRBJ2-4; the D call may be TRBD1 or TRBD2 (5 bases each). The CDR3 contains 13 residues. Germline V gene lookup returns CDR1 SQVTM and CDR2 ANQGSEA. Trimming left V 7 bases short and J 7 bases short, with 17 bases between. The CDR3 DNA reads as TGCAGCGCCTCAGGGACCGCCGGTAACATTCAGTACTTC. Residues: CSASGTAGNIQYF.

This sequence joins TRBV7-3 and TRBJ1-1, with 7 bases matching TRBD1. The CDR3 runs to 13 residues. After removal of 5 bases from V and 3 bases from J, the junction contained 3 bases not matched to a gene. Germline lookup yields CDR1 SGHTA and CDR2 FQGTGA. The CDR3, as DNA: TGTGCCAGCAGCCATGACAGGGACACTGAAGCTTTCTTT. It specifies CASSHDRDTEAFF.

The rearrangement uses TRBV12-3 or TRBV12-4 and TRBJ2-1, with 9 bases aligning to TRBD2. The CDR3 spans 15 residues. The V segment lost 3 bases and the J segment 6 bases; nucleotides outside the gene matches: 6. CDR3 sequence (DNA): TGTGCCAGCAGTTTGAGTAGCGGGGGATCCAATGAGCAGTTCTTC. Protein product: CASSLSSGGSNEQFF.

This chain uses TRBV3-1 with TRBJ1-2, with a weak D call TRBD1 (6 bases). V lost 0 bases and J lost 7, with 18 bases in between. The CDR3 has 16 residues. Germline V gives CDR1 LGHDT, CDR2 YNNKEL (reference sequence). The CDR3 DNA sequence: TGTGCCAGCAGCCAAGATCGAAGGCAGGGGACTGGTGGCTACACCTTC. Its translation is CASSQDRRQGTGGYTF.

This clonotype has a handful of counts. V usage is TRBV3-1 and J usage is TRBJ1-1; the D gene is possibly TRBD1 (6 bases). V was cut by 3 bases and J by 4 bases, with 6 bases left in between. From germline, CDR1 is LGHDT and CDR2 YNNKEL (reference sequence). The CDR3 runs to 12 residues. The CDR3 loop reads CASSHRGTEAFF. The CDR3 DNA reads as TGTGCCAGCAGCCACAGGGGCACTGAAGCTTTCTTT.

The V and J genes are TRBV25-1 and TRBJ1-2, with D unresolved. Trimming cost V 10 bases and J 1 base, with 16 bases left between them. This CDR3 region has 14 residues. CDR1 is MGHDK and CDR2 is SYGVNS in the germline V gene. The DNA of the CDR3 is TGTGCCACCCTGGGGATAGAATATAACTATGGCTACACCTTC. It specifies CATLGIEYNYGYTF.

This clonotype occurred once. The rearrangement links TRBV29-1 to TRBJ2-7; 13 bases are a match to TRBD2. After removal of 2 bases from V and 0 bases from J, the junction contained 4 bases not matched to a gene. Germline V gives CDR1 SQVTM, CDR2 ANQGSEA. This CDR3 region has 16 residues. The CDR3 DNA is TGCAGCGTTGAAAGCGGACTAGCGGGAGTCTCCTACGAGCAGTACTTC. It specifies CSVESGLAGVSYEQYF.

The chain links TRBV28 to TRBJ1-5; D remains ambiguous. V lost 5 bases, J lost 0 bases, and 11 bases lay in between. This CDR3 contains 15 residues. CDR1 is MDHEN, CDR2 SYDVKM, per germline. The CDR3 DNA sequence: TGTGCCAGCAGTCCCGACATGCATAGCAATCAGCCCCAGCATTTT. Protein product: CASSPDMHSNQPQHF.

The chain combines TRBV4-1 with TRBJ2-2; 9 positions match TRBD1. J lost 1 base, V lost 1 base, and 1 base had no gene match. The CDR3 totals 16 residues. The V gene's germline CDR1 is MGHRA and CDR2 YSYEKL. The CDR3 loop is CASSQVGQGNTGELFF. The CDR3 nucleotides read TGCGCCAGCAGCCAAGTGGGACAGGGGAACACCGGGGAGCTGTTTTTT.

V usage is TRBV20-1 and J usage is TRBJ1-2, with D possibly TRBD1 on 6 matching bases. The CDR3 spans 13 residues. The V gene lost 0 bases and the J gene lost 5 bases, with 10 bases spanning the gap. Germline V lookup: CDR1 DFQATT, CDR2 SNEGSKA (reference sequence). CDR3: CSARDHREYGYTF. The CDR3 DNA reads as TGCAGTGCTAGAGATCACAGGGAATATGGCTACACCTTC.

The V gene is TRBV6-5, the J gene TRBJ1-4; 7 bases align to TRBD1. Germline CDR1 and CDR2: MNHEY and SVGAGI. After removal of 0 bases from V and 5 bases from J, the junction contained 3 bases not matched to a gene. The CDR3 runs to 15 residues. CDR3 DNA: TGTGCCAGCAGTTACTCCGGACAGGTGAATGAAAAACTGTTTTTT. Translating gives CASSYSGQVNEKLFF.

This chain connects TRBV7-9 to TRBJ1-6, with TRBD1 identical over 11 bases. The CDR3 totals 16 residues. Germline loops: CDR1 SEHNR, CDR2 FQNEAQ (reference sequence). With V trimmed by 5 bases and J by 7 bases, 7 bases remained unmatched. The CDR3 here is CASSTRDRGGNSPLHF. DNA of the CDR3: TGTGCCAGCAGCACCCGGGACAGGGGGGGAAATTCACCCCTCCACTTT.

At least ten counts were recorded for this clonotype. The CDR3 reads CASSPSSYEQYF. The CDR3 bases are TGTGCCAGCTCACCAAGCTCCTACGAGCAGTACTTC. The rearrangement uses TRBV12-3 or TRBV12-4 and TRBJ2-7; D gene ambiguous. This CDR3 has 12 amino acids. V lost 8 bases and J 0 bases, leaving 8 bases between the germline ends.

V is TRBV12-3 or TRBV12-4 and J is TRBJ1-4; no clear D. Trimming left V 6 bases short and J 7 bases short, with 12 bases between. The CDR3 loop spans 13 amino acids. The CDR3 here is CASSWGFGEKLFF. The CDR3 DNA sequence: TGTGCCAGCAGCTGGGGATTCGGTGAAAAACTGTTTTTT.

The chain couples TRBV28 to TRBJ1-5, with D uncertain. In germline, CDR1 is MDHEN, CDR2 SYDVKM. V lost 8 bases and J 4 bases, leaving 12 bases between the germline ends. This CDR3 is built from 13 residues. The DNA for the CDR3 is TGTGCCAGCCGGGCCCTAGCTAATCAGCCCCAGCATTTT. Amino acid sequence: CASRALANQPQHF.

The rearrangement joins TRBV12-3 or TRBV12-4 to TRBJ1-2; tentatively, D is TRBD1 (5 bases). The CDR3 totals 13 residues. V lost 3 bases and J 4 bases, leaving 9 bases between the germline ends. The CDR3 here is CASSFAGGYGYTF. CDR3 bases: TGTGCCAGCAGTTTTGCGGGGGGCTATGGCTACACCTTC.

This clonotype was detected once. The CDR3 is CSATPGLAVWDTQYF. In DNA form, the CDR3 reads TGCAGTGCTACGCCGGGACTAGCGGTATGGGATACGCAGTATTTT. V and J are TRBV20-1 and TRBJ2-3, with 11 bases identical to TRBD2. CDR3 length: 15 residues. Germline CDR1 is DFQATT and CDR2 is SNEGSKA (reference sequence). Losses at the gene ends were 4 bases for V and 6 bases for J; bases not matched to a gene: 9.

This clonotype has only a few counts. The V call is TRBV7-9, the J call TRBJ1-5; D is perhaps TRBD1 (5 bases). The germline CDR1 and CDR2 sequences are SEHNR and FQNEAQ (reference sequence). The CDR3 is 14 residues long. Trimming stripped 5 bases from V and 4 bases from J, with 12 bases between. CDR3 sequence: CASSPGTDNQPQHF. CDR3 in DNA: TGTGCCAGCAGCCCCGGGACGGATAATCAGCCCCAGCATTTT.

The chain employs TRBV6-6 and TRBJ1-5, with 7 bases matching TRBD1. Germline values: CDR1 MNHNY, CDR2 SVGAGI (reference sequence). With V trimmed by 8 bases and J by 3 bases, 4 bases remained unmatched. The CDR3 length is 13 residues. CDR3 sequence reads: CASSGQHNQPQHF. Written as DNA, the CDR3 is TGTGCCAGCTCGGGACAGCACAATCAGCCCCAGCATTTT.

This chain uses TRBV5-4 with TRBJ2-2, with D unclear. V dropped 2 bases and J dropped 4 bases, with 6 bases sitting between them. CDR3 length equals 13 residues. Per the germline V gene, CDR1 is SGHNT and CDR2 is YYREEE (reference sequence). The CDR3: CASSFHGTGELFF. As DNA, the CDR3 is TGTGCCAGCAGCTTCCATGGCACCGGGGAGCTGTTTTTT.

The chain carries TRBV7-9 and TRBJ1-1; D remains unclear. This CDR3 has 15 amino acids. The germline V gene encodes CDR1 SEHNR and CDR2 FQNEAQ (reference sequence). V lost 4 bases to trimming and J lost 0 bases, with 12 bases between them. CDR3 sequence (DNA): TGTGCCAGCAGCTCCCTAATGACGATGAACACTGAAGCTTTCTTT. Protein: CASSSLMTMNTEAFF. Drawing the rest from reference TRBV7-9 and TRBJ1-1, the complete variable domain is DTGVSQNPRHKITKRGQNVTFRCDPISEHNRLYWYRQTLGQGPEFLTYFQNEAQLEKSRLLSDRFSAERPKGSFSTLEIQRTEQGDSAMYLCASSSLMTMNTEAFFGQGTRLTVV.

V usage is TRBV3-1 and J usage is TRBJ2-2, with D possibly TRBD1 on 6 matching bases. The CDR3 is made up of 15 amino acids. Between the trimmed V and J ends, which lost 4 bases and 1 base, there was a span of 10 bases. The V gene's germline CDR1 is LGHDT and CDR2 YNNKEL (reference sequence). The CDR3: CASSRTGRNTGELFF. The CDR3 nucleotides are TGTGCCAGCAGCCGCACAGGGCGGAACACCGGGGAGCTGTTTTTT. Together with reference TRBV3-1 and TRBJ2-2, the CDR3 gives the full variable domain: DTAVSQTPKYLVTQMGNDKSIKCEQNLGHDTMYWYKQDSKKFLKIMFSYNNKELIINETVPNRFSPKSPDKAHLNLHINSLELGDSAVYFCASSRTGRNTGELFFGEGSRLTVL.

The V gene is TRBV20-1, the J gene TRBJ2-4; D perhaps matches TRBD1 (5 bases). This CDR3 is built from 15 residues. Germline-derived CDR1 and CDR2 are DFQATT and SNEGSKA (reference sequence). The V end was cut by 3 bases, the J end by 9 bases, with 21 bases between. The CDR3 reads CSARVAWGAGVIQYF. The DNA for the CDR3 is TGCAGTGCTAGGGTGGCCTGGGGCGCTGGAGTCATTCAGTACTTC.

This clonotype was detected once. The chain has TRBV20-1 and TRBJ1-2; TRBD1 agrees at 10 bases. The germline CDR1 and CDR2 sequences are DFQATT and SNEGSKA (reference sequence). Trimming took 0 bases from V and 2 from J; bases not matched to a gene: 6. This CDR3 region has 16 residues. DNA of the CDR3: TGCAGTGCTAGAGAGGGCCGGACAGGGGGGAACTATGGCTACACCTTC. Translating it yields CSAREGRTGGNYGYTF.

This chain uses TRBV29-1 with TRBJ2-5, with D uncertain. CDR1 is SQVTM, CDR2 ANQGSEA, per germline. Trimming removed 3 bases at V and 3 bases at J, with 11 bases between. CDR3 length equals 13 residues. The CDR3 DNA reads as TGCAGCGTTGACAATACTTATGAAGAGACCCAGTACTTC. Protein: CSVDNTYEETQYF.

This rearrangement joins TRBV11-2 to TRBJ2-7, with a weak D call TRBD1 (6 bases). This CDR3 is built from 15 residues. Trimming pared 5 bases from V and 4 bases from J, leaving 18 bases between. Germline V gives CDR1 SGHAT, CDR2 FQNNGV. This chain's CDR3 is CASSQKTGKGYEQYF. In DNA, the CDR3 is TGTGCCAGCAGCCAAAAAACAGGGAAGGGGTACGAGCAGTACTTC.

DNA for the CDR3: TGTGCCAGCAAACTGCCGGGACAGGGTAGGAATGAGCAGTTCTTC. It specifies CASKLPGQGRNEQFF. The chain uses TRBV28 and TRBJ2-1; 9 bases align to TRBD1. CDR3 length equals 15 residues. V shed 7 bases, J shed 7 bases, and the junction held 11 bases outside the gene matches. Germline CDR1 MDHEN, CDR2 SYDVKM.